This T cell receptor (beta chain) was sequenced in a study of T cells in Graves' hyperthyroidism and ophthalmopathy. The CDR3 sequence is 15 residues long. Trimming removed 2 bases from V and 0 bases from J, with 8 bases in between. Looked up from germline, CDR1 is LGHDT and CDR2 is YNNKEL (reference sequence). Regions amplified from RNA transcripts were the TCR beta CDR3 regions. The study used the HTBI primer set for a first-round RT-PCR of the TCR CDR3. Using its own MiXCR run on the multiplex PCR reads, TCRdb lists one record per CDR3 protein. The data show about 350,000 distinct CDR3 sequences, 12% to 15% seen once. This clonotype occurred a few times.

V is TRBV3-1 and J is TRBJ1-3; D is ambiguous. Sequences were obtained from blood. The clonotype comes from a woman in her fifties or sixties with Graves' ophthalmopathy. The CDR3 is CASSQMAVSGNTIYF. The CDR3 region has the DNA TGTGCCAGCAGCCAAATGGCAGTCTCTGGAAACACCATATATTTT.